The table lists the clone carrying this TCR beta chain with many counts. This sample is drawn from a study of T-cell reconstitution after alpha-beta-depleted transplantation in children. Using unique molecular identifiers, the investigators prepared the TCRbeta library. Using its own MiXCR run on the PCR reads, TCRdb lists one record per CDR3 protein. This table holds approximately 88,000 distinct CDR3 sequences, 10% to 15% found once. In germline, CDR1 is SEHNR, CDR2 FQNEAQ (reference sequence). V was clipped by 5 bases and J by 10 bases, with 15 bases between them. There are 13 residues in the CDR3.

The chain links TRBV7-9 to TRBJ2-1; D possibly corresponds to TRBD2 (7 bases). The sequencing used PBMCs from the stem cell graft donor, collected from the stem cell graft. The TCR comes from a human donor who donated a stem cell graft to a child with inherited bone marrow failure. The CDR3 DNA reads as TGTGCCAGCAGCCTACAGGGAGGGGTCGAGCAGTTCTTC. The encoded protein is CASSLQGGVEQFF.